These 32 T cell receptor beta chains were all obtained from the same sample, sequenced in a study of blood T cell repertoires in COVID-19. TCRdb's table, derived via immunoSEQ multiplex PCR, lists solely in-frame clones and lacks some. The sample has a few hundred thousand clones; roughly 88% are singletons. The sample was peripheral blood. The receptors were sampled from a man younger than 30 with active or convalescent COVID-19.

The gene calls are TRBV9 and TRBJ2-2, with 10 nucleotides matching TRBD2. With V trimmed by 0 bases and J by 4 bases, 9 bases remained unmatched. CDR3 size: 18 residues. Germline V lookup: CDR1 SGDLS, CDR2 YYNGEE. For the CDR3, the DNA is TGTGCCAGCAGCGTAGGAGGGGGACTAGCGTCTCCCACCGGGGAGCTGTTTTTT. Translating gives CASSVGGGLASPTGELFF.

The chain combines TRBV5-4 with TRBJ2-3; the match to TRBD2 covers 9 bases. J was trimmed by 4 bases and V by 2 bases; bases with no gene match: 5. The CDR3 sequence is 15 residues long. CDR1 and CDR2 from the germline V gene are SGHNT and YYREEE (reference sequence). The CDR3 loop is CASSFRLAGSDTQYF. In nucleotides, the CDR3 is TGTGCCAGCAGCTTCCGTCTAGCGGGGTCAGATACGCAGTATTTT.

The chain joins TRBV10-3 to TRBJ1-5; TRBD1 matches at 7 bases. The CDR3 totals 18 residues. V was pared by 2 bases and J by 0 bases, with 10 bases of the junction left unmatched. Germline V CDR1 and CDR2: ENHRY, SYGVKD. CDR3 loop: CAISEGRGYFYSNQPQHF. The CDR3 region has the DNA TGTGCCATCAGTGAGGGCAGGGGGTACTTCTATAGCAATCAGCCCCAGCATTTT.

In DNA, the CDR3 is TGTGCCAGCAGTGAAGCGGGGGGGCACCCAGATACGCAGTATTTT. Protein sequence: CASSEAGGHPDTQYF. The chain uses TRBV6-4 and TRBJ2-3; 10 bases agree with TRBD2. Germline V CDR1 and CDR2: MRHNA, SNTAGT. There are 15 residues in the CDR3. V was pared by 3 bases and J by 4 bases, with 4 bases of the junction left unmatched.

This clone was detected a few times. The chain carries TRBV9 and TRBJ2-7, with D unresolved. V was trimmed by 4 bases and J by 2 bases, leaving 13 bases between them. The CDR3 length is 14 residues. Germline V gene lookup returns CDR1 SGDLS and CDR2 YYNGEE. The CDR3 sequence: CASSPLGSTYEQYF. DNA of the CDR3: TGTGCCAGCAGCCCCTTAGGTAGCACCTACGAGCAGTACTTC. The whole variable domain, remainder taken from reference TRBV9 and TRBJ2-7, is DSGVTQTPKHLITATGQRVTLRCSPRSGDLSVYWYQQSLDQGLQFLIQYYNGEERAKGNILERFSAQQFPDLHSELNLSSLELGDSALYFCASSPLGSTYEQYFGPGTRLTVT.

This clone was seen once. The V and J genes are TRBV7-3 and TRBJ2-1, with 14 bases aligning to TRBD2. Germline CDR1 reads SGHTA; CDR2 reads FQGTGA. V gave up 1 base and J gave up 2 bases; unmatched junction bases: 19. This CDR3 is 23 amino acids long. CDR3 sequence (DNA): TGTGCCAGCAGCTTAATTGGGAACCAATACGGGACTAGCGGGGGCCCTACCTACAATGAGCAGTTCTTC. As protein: CASSLIGNQYGTSGGPTYNEQFF.

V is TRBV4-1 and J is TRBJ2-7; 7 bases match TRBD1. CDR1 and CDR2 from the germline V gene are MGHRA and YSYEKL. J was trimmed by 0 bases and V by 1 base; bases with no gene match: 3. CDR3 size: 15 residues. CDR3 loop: CASSQGRDSSYEQYF. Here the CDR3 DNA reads TGCGCCAGCAGCCAAGGTCGGGACAGCTCCTACGAGCAGTACTTC.

CDR3 loop: CASTDLGVNSPLHF. DNA for the CDR3: TGTGCCAGCACCGATTTAGGGGTTAATTCACCCCTCCACTTT. This chain connects TRBV6-5 to TRBJ1-6; possible D gene TRBD1, 5 bases. The CDR3 is made up of 14 amino acids. The germline V gene has CDR1 MNHEY and CDR2 SVGAGI. V was cut by 7 bases and J by 6 bases, with 13 bases left in between.

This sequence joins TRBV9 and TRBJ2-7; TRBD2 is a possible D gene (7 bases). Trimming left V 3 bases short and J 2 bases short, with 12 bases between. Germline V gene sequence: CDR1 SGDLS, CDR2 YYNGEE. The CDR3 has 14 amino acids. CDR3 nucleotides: TGTGCCAGCAGCGAAGGAGGGGGGGCCTACGAGCAGTACTTC. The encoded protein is CASSEGGGAYEQYF. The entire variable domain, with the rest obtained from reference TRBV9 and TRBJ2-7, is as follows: DSGVTQTPKHLITATGQRVTLRCSPRSGDLSVYWYQQSLDQGLQFLIQYYNGEERAKGNILERFSAQQFPDLHSELNLSSLELGDSALYFCASSEGGGAYEQYFGPGTRLTVT.

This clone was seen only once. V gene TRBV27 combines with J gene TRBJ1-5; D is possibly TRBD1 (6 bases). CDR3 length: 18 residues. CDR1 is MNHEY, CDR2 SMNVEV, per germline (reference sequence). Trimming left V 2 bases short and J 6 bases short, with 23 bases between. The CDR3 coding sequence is TGTGCCAGCAGTTTAACGGGGGGCGCGACTTGGAGAGGTCAGCCCCAGCATTTT. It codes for CASSLTGGATWRGQPQHF.

DNA of the CDR3: TGTGCCAGTAGTTCCGCCGGGACAGCCTACGAGCAGTACTTC. It codes for CASSSAGTAYEQYF. The chain joins TRBV19 to TRBJ2-7, with 7 positions matching TRBD1. V shed 5 bases, J shed 2 bases, and the junction held 6 bases outside the gene matches. Germline V CDR1 and CDR2: LNHDA, SQIVND (reference sequence). The CDR3 is 14 amino acids. Together with reference TRBV19 and TRBJ2-7, the CDR3 gives the full variable domain: DGGITQSPKYLFRKEGQNVTLSCEQNLNHDAMYWYRQDPGQGLRLIYYSQIVNDFQKGDIAEGYSVSREKKESFPLTVTSAQKNPTAFYLCASSSAGTAYEQYFGPGTRLTVT.

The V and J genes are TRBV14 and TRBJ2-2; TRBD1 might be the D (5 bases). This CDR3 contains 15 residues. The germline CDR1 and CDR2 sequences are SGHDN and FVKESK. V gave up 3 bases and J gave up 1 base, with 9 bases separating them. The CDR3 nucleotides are TGTGCCAGCAGCCAGGTCGACAGGAACACCGGGGAGCTGTTTTTT. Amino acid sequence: CASSQVDRNTGELFF.

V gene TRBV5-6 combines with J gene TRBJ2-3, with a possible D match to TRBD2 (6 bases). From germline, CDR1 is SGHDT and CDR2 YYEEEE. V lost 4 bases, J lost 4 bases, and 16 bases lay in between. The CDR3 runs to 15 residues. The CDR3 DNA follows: TGTGCCAGCAGCCCCCCGGGACTTAATGCAGATACGCAGTATTTT. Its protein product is CASSPPGLNADTQYF.

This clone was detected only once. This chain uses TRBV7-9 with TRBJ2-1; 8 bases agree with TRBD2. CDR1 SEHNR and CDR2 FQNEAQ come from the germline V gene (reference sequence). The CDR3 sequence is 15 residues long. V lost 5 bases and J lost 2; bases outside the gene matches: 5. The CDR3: CASSPGGDAYNEQFF. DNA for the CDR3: TGTGCCAGCAGCCCCGGGGGGGACGCCTACAATGAGCAGTTCTTC.

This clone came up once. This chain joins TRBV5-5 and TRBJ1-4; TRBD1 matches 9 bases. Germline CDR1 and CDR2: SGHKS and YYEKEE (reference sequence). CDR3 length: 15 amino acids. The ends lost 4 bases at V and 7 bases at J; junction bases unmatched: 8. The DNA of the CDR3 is TGTGCCAGCAGCCTGTGGGACAGGGTACCTGAAAAACTGTTTTTT. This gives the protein CASSLWDRVPEKLFF.

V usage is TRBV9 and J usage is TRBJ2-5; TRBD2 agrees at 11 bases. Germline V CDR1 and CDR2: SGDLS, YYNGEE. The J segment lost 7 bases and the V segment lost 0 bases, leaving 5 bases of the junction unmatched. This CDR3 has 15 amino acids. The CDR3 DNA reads TGTGCCAGCAGCGTAGATGCTAGCGGGGGGTGGACCCAGTACTTC. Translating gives CASSVDASGGWTQYF. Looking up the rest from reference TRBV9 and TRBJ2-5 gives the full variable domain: DSGVTQTPKHLITATGQRVTLRCSPRSGDLSVYWYQQSLDQGLQFLIQYYNGEERAKGNILERFSAQQFPDLHSELNLSSLELGDSALYFCASSVDASGGWTQYFGPGTRLLVL.

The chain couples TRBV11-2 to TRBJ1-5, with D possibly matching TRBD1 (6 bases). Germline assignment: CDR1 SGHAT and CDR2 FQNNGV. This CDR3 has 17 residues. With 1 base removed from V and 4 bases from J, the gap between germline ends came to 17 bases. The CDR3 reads CASSLGTWGTTNQPQHF. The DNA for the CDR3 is TGTGCCAGCAGCTTAGGGACATGGGGGACAACTAATCAGCCCCAGCATTTT.

The chain's CDR3 is CASSQVSGNSPLHF. The CDR3 DNA follows: TGTGCCAGCAGCCAAGTGTCAGGTAATTCACCCCTCCACTTT. This chain connects TRBV3-1 (or the pseudogene TRBV3-2) to TRBJ1-6; D uncertain. This CDR3 region has 14 residues. The ends were cut back, 1 base at V and 6 bases at J, with 7 bases in the middle. The germline V gene encodes CDR1 LGHDT and CDR2 YNNKEL (reference sequence).

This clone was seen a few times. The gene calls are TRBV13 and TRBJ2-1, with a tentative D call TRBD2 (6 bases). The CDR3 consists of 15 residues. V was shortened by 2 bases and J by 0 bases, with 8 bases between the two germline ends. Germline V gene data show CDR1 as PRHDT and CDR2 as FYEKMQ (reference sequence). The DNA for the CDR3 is TGTGCCAGCAGCTTATTGGAGGGCTCCTACAATGAGCAGTTCTTC. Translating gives CASSLLEGSYNEQFF.

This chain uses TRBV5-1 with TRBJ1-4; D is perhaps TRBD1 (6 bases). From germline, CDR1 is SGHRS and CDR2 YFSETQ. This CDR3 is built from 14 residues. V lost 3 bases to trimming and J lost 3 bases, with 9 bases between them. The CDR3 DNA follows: TGCGCCAGCAGCTCGGACAGTTCTAATGAAAAACTGTTTTTT. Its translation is CASSSDSSNEKLFF.

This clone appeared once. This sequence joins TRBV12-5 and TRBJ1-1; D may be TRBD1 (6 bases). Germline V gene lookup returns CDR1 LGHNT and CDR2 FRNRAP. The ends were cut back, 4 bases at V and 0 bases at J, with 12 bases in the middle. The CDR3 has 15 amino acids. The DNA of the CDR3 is TGTGCTAGTGGTTCTAACAGGGTTATGAACACTGAAGCTTTCTTT. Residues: CASGSNRVMNTEAFF.

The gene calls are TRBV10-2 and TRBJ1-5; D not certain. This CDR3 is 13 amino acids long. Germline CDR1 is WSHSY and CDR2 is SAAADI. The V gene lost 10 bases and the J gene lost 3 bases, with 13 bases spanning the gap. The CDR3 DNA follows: TGCGCCACCTCGGGCGGACTCAATCAGCCCCAGCATTTT. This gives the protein CATSGGLNQPQHF.

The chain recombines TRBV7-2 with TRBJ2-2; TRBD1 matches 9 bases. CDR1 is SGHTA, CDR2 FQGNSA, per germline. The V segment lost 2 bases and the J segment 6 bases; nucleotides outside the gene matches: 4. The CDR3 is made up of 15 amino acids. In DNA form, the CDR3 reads TGTGCCAGCAGCTTATGGGACAGGGTCGCCGGGGAGCTGTTTTTT. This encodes CASSLWDRVAGELFF.

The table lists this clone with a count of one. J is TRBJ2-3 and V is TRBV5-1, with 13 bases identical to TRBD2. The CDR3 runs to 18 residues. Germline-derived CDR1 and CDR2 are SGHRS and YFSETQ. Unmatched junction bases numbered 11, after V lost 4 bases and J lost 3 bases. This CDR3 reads CASSRTLLAGGPTDTQYF. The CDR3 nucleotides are TGCGCCAGCAGCCGCACCCTACTAGCGGGGGGGCCGACAGATACGCAGTATTTT. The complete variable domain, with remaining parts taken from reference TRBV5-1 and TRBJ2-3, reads KAGVTQTPRYLIKTRGQQVTLSCSPISGHRSVSWYQQTPGQGLQFLFEYFSETQRNKGNFPGRFSGRQFSNSRSEMNVSTLELGDSALYLCASSRTLLAGGPTDTQYFGPGTRLTVL.

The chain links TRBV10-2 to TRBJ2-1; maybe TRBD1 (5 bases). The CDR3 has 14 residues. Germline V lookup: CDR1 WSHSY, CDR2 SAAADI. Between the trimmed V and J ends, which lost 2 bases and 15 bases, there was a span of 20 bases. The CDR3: CASSEISGAVSVFF. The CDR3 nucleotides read TGCGCCAGCAGTGAGATTTCTGGGGCAGTTTCAGTGTTCTTC.

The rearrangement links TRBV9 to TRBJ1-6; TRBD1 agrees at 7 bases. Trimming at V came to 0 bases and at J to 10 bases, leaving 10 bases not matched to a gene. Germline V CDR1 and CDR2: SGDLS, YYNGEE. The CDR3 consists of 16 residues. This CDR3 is CASSVAPQGGVSPLHF. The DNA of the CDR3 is TGTGCCAGCAGCGTAGCCCCCCAGGGGGGAGTATCACCCCTCCACTTT.

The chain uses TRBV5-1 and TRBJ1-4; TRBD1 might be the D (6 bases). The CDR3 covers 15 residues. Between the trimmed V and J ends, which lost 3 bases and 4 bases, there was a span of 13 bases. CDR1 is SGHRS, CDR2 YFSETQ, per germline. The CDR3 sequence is CASSSPGQVNEKLFF. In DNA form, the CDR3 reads TGCGCCAGCAGCTCCCCGGGACAAGTTAATGAAAAACTGTTTTTT.

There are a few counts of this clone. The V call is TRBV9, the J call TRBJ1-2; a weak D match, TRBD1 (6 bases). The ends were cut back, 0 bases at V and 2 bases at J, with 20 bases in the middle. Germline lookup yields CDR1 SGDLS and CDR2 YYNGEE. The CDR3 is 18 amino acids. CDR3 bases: TGTGCCAGCAGCGTAGGTTGGGGACACCTAAGCTTCAACTATGGCTACACCTTC. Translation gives CASSVGWGHLSFNYGYTF. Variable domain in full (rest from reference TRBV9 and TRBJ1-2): DSGVTQTPKHLITATGQRVTLRCSPRSGDLSVYWYQQSLDQGLQFLIQYYNGEERAKGNILERFSAQQFPDLHSELNLSSLELGDSALYFCASSVGWGHLSFNYGYTFGSGTRLTVV.

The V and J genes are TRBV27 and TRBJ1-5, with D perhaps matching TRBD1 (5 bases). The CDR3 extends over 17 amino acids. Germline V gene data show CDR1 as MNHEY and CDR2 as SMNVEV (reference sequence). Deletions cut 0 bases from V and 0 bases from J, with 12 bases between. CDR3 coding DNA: TGTGCCAGCAGTTTATCGGGCCCAGGGTATAGCAATCAGCCCCAGCATTTT. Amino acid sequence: CASSLSGPGYSNQPQHF.

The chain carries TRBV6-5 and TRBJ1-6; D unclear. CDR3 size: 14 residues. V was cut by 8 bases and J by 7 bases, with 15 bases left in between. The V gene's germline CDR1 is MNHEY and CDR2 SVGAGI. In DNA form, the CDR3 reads TGTGCCAGCGGGCTGGGCAGGTCGAATTCACCCCTCCACTTT. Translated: CASGLGRSNSPLHF.

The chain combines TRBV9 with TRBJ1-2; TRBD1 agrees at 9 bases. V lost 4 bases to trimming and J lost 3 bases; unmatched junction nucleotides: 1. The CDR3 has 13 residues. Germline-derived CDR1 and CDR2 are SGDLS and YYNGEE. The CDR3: CASSRDRDYGYTF. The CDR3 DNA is TGTGCCAGCAGCCGGGACAGGGACTATGGCTACACCTTC.

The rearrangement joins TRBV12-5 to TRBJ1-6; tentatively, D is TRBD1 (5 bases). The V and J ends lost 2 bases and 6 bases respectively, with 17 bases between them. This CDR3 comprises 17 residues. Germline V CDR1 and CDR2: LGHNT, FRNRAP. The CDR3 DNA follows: TGTGCTAGTGGTTTGATCCTCCGCGGGGGGGGTAATTCACCCCTCCACTTT. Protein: CASGLILRGGGNSPLHF.